Below are 24 T cell receptor beta chains sequenced from a single sample in a study of blood T cell repertoires in COVID-19. Profiled with immunoSEQ multiplex PCR; TCRdb holds only in-frame clones, not every one. In the table there are fewer than 250,000 clones, approximately 87% of which are singletons. What was sequenced was peripheral blood. These TCRs come from a woman in her 70s with acute or convalescent COVID-19.

CDR3: CASGNYGAGLNTGELFF. As DNA, the CDR3 is TGTGCCAGCGGAAATTATGGGGCAGGACTAAACACCGGGGAGCTGTTTTTT. The V call is TRBV16, the J call TRBJ2-2, with a possible D match to TRBD2 (6 bases). The CDR3 has 17 amino acids. The germline V gene encodes CDR1 KGHSY and CDR2 FQNENV. The V end was cut by 8 bases, the J end by 2 bases, with 21 bases between. Combining the CDR3 with reference TRBV16 and TRBJ2-2 gives the whole variable domain GEEVAQTPKHLVRGEGQKAKLYCAPIKGHSYVFWYQQVLKNEFKFLISFQNENVFDETGMPKERFSAKCLPNSPCSLEIQATKLEDSAVYFCASGNYGAGLNTGELFFGEGSRLTVL.

V gene TRBV18 combines with J gene TRBJ2-2; D is uncertain. The CDR3 sequence is 16 residues long. Trimming pared 3 bases from V and 4 bases from J, leaving 15 bases between. Looked up from germline, CDR1 is KGHSH and CDR2 is LQKENI. In nucleotides, the CDR3 is TGTGCCAGCTCACCCCTCGGTTTCGTCGGCACCGGGGAGCTGTTTTTT. This encodes CASSPLGFVGTGELFF.

The chain employs TRBV11-3 and TRBJ1-1; D is ambiguous. Trimming stripped 5 bases from V and 6 bases from J, with 7 bases between. The CDR3 consists of 11 residues. CDR1 is SGHNT and CDR2 is YENEEA in the germline V gene. The CDR3: CASSVGAEAFF. CDR3 in DNA: TGTGCCAGCAGCGTAGGAGCTGAAGCTTTCTTT.

V and J are TRBV7-8 and TRBJ1-2, with 11 bases lining up with TRBD1. This CDR3 has 15 residues. After removal of 5 bases from V and 7 bases from J, the junction contained 9 bases not matched to a gene. Germline loops: CDR1 SGHVS, CDR2 FQNEAQ. The CDR3 DNA reads as TGTGCCAGCAGCCCTCCGGGACAGGGGGTTCTTGGCTACACCTTC. Translating gives CASSPPGQGVLGYTF. Full variable domain (outside the CDR3, taken from reference TRBV7-8 and TRBJ1-2): GAGVSQSPRYKVAKRGQDVALRCDPISGHVSLFWYQQALGQGPEFLTYFQNEAQLDKSGLPSDRFFAERPEGSVSTLKIQRTQQEDSAVYLCASSPPGQGVLGYTFGSGTRLTVV.

A single count supports this clone. V gene TRBV28 combines with J gene TRBJ1-2; the D gene is possibly TRBD1 (6 bases). The germline CDR1 and CDR2 sequences are MDHEN and SYDVKM. V lost 5 bases and J lost 5, with 6 bases in between. The CDR3 is 11 residues long. CDR3 sequence: CASSTGYGYTF. CDR3 sequence (DNA): TGTGCCAGCAGTACAGGGTATGGCTACACCTTC.

V is TRBV19 and J is TRBJ1-5; TRBD1 matches 11 bases. Germline CDR1 LNHDA, CDR2 SQIVND (reference sequence). This CDR3 comprises 19 residues. V lost 4 bases to trimming and J lost 1 base; unmatched junction nucleotides: 12. The CDR3 loop is CASSRLLDRGPGSNQPQHF. CDR3 sequence (DNA): TGTGCCAGTAGTAGACTCTTGGACAGGGGGCCAGGAAGCAATCAGCCCCAGCATTTT.

The rearrangement links TRBV11-2 to TRBJ1-6; D is unresolved. Germline CDR1 is SGHAT and CDR2 is FQNNGV. There are 15 residues in the CDR3. Trimming cost V 3 bases and J 4 bases, with 10 bases left between them. The CDR3 is CASSLRLSYNSPLHF. CDR3 in DNA: TGTGCCAGCAGCTTGAGACTCTCTTATAATTCACCCCTCCACTTT.

The rearrangement joins TRBV5-1 to TRBJ2-2, with D possibly TRBD1 on 6 matching bases. Germline-derived CDR1 and CDR2 are SGHRS and YFSETQ. The CDR3 runs to 14 residues. Trimming shortened V by 7 bases and J by 8 bases, and 18 bases separated the two germline ends. The CDR3 region is CASVRDTGTGELFF. CDR3 DNA: TGCGCCAGCGTCCGGGACACGGGAACGGGGGAGCTGTTTTTT. Based on the CDR3 plus reference TRBV5-1 and TRBJ2-2, the full variable domain is KAGVTQTPRYLIKTRGQQVTLSCSPISGHRSVSWYQQTPGQGLQFLFEYFSETQRNKGNFPGRFSGRQFSNSRSEMNVSTLELGDSALYLCASVRDTGTGELFFGEGSRLTVL.

The J gene is TRBJ1-3, the V gene TRBV7-2, with D maybe TRBD1 (5 bases). CDR1 and CDR2 from the germline V gene are SGHTA and FQGNSA. V was pared by 5 bases and J by 0 bases, with 8 bases between. This CDR3 region has 14 residues. CDR3: CASSHGASGNTIYF. The CDR3 nucleotides are TGTGCCAGCAGCCATGGGGCCTCTGGAAACACCATATATTTT.

The chain has TRBV6-5 and TRBJ1-1, with TRBD1 matching over 7 bases. Trimming cost V 3 bases and J 5 bases; bases outside gene matches: 12. CDR1 is MNHEY and CDR2 is SVGAGI in the germline V gene. The CDR3 has 16 residues. The CDR3: CASSYLTTGQDTEAFF. The CDR3 DNA is TGTGCCAGCAGTTATCTCACGACAGGGCAGGATACTGAAGCTTTCTTT.

The chain combines TRBV7-9 with TRBJ2-3; possible D gene TRBD2, 6 bases. Between the trimmed V and J ends, which lost 4 bases and 0 bases, there was a span of 11 bases. The CDR3 is 15 residues long. Germline lookup yields CDR1 SEHNR and CDR2 FQNEAQ (reference sequence). CDR3: CASSYEGLSTDTQYF. CDR3 nucleotides: TGTGCCAGCAGCTATGAGGGACTCAGCACAGATACGCAGTATTTT.

The rearrangement joins TRBV5-1 to TRBJ1-4; 10 nucleotides agree with TRBD1. Losses at the gene ends were 4 bases for V and 8 bases for J; bases not matched to a gene: 8. The CDR3 consists of 15 residues. Germline V lookup: CDR1 SGHRS, CDR2 YFSETQ. This CDR3 reads CASSPPGTGAEKLFF. CDR3 nucleotides: TGCGCCAGCAGCCCACCCGGGACAGGGGCAGAAAAACTGTTTTTT.

The chain couples TRBV5-1 to TRBJ2-7, with TRBD1 matching over 8 bases. The CDR3 has 18 amino acids. Looked up from germline, CDR1 is SGHRS and CDR2 is YFSETQ. V gave up 5 bases and J gave up 1 base; unmatched junction bases: 17. The CDR3 DNA reads as TGCGCCAGCAGTTACCAGATCTCAGGGGGCGCTGATTCCTACGAGCAGTACTTC. This translates into CASSYQISGGADSYEQYF.

CDR3 amino acids: CASSLGGGNTGELFF. CDR3 coding DNA: TGTGCCAGCAGCTTAGGCGGGGGCAACACCGGGGAGCTGTTTTTT. The chain has TRBV7-6 and TRBJ2-2, with a possible D match to TRBD2 (7 bases). The germline V gene encodes CDR1 SGHVS and CDR2 FNYEAQ. This CDR3 spans 15 amino acids. The ends were cut back, 1 base at V and 2 bases at J, with 8 bases in the middle.

This chain uses TRBV5-6 with TRBJ1-5; TRBD1 matches 9 bases. The CDR3 runs to 16 residues. V lost 6 bases and J lost 1; bases outside the gene matches: 8. The germline V gene has CDR1 SGHDT and CDR2 YYEEEE. Here the CDR3 reads CASTKTGGTSNQPQHF. DNA for the CDR3: TGTGCCAGCACCAAAACAGGGGGCACGAGCAATCAGCCCCAGCATTTT.

The V call is TRBV10-3, the J call TRBJ2-7; 9 bases match TRBD1. Per germline, CDR1 ENHRY and CDR2 SYGVKD. CDR3 length equals 14 residues. The V gene end was trimmed by 2 bases and the J gene end by 2 bases; junction bases not matched to a gene: 1. The CDR3 sequence is CAISEGQGTYEQYF. CDR3 in DNA: TGTGCCATCAGTGAGGGACAGGGGACCTACGAGCAGTACTTC.

The chain combines TRBV27 with TRBJ1-5; no definite D call. The CDR3 is 13 residues long. V dropped 3 bases and J dropped 6 bases, with 9 bases sitting between them. Germline values: CDR1 MNHEY, CDR2 SMNVEV (reference sequence). Here the CDR3 reads CASSFAASQPQHF. DNA of the CDR3: TGTGCCAGCAGTTTTGCGGCAAGTCAGCCCCAGCATTTT.

The gene calls are TRBV7-9 and TRBJ1-4; the D is unclear. The CDR3 contains 14 residues. Trimming removed 5 bases from V and 6 bases from J, with 13 bases in between. Germline V gene lookup returns CDR1 SEHNR and CDR2 FQNEAQ (reference sequence). The CDR3 is CASSAGSGDEKLFF. Here the CDR3 DNA reads TGTGCCAGCAGCGCAGGATCAGGTGATGAAAAACTGTTTTTT.

V and J are TRBV12-3 or TRBV12-4 and TRBJ2-1; D may be TRBD2 (6 bases). V was trimmed by 4 bases and J by 11 bases, leaving 12 bases between them. The CDR3 sequence is 12 residues long. The DNA of the CDR3 is TGTGCCAGCAGTTCCAAGACTAGAAAGCAGTTCTTC. This translates into CASSSKTRKQFF.

The chain uses TRBV11-2 and TRBJ2-7, with 7 bases fitting TRBD1. The V and J ends lost 6 bases and 3 bases, in that order; junction bases with no gene match: 8. The V gene's germline CDR1 is SGHAT and CDR2 FQNNGV. The CDR3 length is 14 residues. The CDR3 region has the DNA TGTGCCAGCAGGTCTTTTAGGGACAGCTACGAGCAGTACTTC. Protein: CASRSFRDSYEQYF.

The rearrangement joins TRBV5-1 to TRBJ2-1; 10 bases are shared with TRBD2. Germline assignment: CDR1 SGHRS and CDR2 YFSETQ. The ends lost 4 bases at V and 7 bases at J; junction bases unmatched: 8. The CDR3 is made up of 15 amino acids. CDR3 sequence (DNA): TGCGCCAGCAGCGTGAGCGGGGGGGCGCATAATGAGCAGTTCTTC. Residues: CASSVSGGAHNEQFF.

This chain joins TRBV28 and TRBJ1-5; D is unresolved. The V gene lost 4 bases and the J gene lost 13 bases, with 14 bases spanning the gap. The CDR3 runs to 12 residues. Germline CDR1 is MDHEN and CDR2 is SYDVKM. The CDR3 is CASSSYRDPQHF. CDR3 nucleotide sequence: TGTGCCAGCAGTTCATACCGGGATCCTCAGCATTTT.

This clone came up once. The chain employs TRBV5-8 and TRBJ2-1, with TRBD1 matching 10 bases. V lost 4 bases, J lost 3 bases, and 4 bases stayed unmatched. This CDR3 is built from 15 residues. The germline V gene has CDR1 SGHTS and CDR2 YDEGEE. For the CDR3, the DNA is TGTGCCAGCAGCCCCGGGACAGGGGTCTACAATGAGCAGTTCTTC. This codes for CASSPGTGVYNEQFF.

J is TRBJ1-6 and V is TRBV27; D might be TRBD1 (5 bases). V was trimmed by 5 bases and J by 12 bases, leaving 11 bases between them. From germline, CDR1 is MNHEY and CDR2 SMNVEV (reference sequence). There are 12 residues in the CDR3. The CDR3 bases are TGTGCCAGCAGTCCTCGGGGGGGACCCCTCCACTTT. Amino acids: CASSPRGGPLHF.